The 30 T cell receptor beta chains reported below all come from one sample, sequenced in a study of cytomegalovirus exposure and HLA in healthy donors. 60 Vbeta and 13 Jbeta primers were used in PCR. Sequencing was performed with immunoSEQ multiplex PCR; in TCRdb, only in-frame clones are kept and a portion is missing. The top ten hold roughly 3% of the sample, which has more than 95,000 clones, approximately 71% seen once. The sequenced sample consisted of PBMCs. Receptor source: a woman aged 45-59 years in good health and CMV-seronegative.

This clone was seen a handful of times. The CDR3 reads CASSFIRGGEQYF. The CDR3 coding sequence is TGTGCCAGCAGCTTTATAAGGGGGGGTGAGCAGTACTTC. The chain combines TRBV5-8 with TRBJ2-7; D might be TRBD2 (7 bases). Germline-derived CDR1 and CDR2 are SGHTS and YDEGEE. The length of the CDR3 is 13 residues. V was shortened by 2 bases and J by 7 bases, with 13 bases between the two germline ends.

The chain combines TRBV5-4 with TRBJ2-5; TRBD1 aligns across 9 bases. The last part of the DNA fits TRBJ2-7 better; the J call may be wrong. The germline CDR1 and CDR2 sequences are SGHNT and YYREEE (reference sequence). This CDR3 region has 13 residues. The CDR3 DNA sequence: TGTGCCAGCAGCCCGGACAGGGGAAGCGAGCAGTACTTC. Protein sequence: CASSPDRGSEQYF.

The chain is built from TRBV9 and TRBJ2-3, with 7 nucleotides matching TRBD1. This CDR3 comprises 16 residues. V gave up 3 bases and J gave up 3 bases; unmatched junction bases: 10. The germline V gene encodes CDR1 SGDLS and CDR2 YYNGEE. The CDR3 is CASSGYRGPLTDTQYF. CDR3 in DNA: TGTGCCAGCAGCGGATACAGGGGCCCCCTTACAGATACGCAGTATTTT.

This chain joins TRBV7-2 and TRBJ1-2, with D hard to call. With 6 bases removed from V and 5 bases from J, the gap between germline ends came to 13 bases. CDR1 is SGHTA and CDR2 is FQGNSA in the germline V gene. The CDR3 sequence is 13 residues long. CDR3 in DNA: TGTGCCAGCAGTCTTGCGCCCGAATATGGCTACACCTTC. Translation gives CASSLAPEYGYTF.

The chain recombines TRBV7-9 with TRBJ2-1, with D unclear. The CDR3 covers 15 residues. The V end was cut by 4 bases, the J end by 0 bases, with 10 bases between. Germline CDR1 SEHNR, CDR2 FQNEAQ (reference sequence). The CDR3 here is CASSSSRYSYNEQFF. CDR3 nucleotide sequence: TGTGCCAGCAGCTCCTCGCGTTACTCCTACAATGAGCAGTTCTTC.

Worth noting for this clone: The junction does not match germline at one end; this may be a read error. The rearrangement joins TRBV18 to TRBJ2-1, with a possible D match to TRBD1 (6 bases). The CDR3 has 15 residues. From germline, CDR1 is KGHSH and CDR2 LQKENI. The CDR3 sequence is CASSPDTHGTPERFF. The CDR3 region has the DNA TGTGCCAGCTCACCGGACACTCACGGGACACCGGAGCGGTTCTTC.

The V call is TRBV30, the J call TRBJ2-1; D call uncertain. The CDR3 is 12 amino acids. V lost 4 bases, J lost 14 bases, and 18 bases lay in between. Looked up from germline, CDR1 is GTSNPN and CDR2 is SVGIG (reference sequence). The CDR3: CAWTSIPSAEFF. The CDR3 coding sequence is TGTGCCTGGACCTCAATCCCAAGCGCGGAGTTCTTC. The full variable domain, completed using reference TRBV30 and TRBJ2-1, is SQTIHQWPATLVQPVGSPLSLECTVEGTSNPNLYWYRQAAGRGLQLLFYSVGIGQISSEVPQNLSASRPQDRQFILSSKKLLLSDSGFYLCAWTSIPSAEFFGPGTRLTVL.

In this sample, this clone turned up once. The chain couples TRBV19 to TRBJ2-5; no clear D. The CDR3 spans 13 residues. V was clipped by 1 base and J by 5 bases, with 8 bases between them. Per germline, CDR1 LNHDA and CDR2 SQIVND (reference sequence). The CDR3 DNA follows: TGTGCCAGTAGTATAGCCCGTCGGGAGACCCAGTACTTC. Translating gives CASSIARRETQYF.

V usage is TRBV11-2 and J usage is TRBJ2-1, with 7 bases lining up with TRBD1. This CDR3 has 15 residues. The V gene's germline CDR1 is SGHAT and CDR2 FQNNGV. The V gene end was trimmed by 5 bases and the J gene end by 4 bases; junction bases not matched to a gene: 8. This CDR3 reads CASSLPSTGYNEQFF. CDR3 in DNA: TGTGCCAGCAGCCTCCCGTCGACAGGGTACAATGAGCAGTTCTTC. Full variable domain (remainder filled in from reference TRBV11-2 and TRBJ2-1): EAGVAQSPRYKIIEKRQSVAFWCNPISGHATLYWYQQILGQGPKLLIQFQNNGVVDDSQLPKDRFSAERLKGVDSTLKIQPAKLEDSAVYLCASSLPSTGYNEQFFGPGTRLTVL.

With regard to this clone: The sample has other DNA sequences that encode this CDR3 too. CDR3 sequence (DNA): TGTGCCAGCAGTTTAAGAGGGACTGAAGCTTTCTTT. Its translation: CASSLRGTEAFF. The chain joins TRBV28 to TRBJ1-1; no clear D. Germline V gene lookup returns CDR1 MDHEN and CDR2 SYDVKM. V was pared by 2 bases and J by 5 bases, with 6 bases between. This CDR3 contains 12 residues.

This clone was detected only once. The chain couples TRBV18 to TRBJ2-7; possibly TRBD1 for D (6 bases). Trimming cost V 0 bases and J 2 bases, with 8 bases left between them. There are 14 residues in the CDR3. CDR1 and CDR2 from the germline V gene are KGHSH and LQKENI. CDR3 loop: CASSPPAGAYEQYF. CDR3 nucleotides: TGTGCCAGCTCACCACCCGCAGGGGCCTACGAGCAGTACTTC.

The chain joins TRBV6-5 to TRBJ1-1; 9 positions match TRBD1. Looked up from germline, CDR1 is MNHEY and CDR2 is SVGAGI. The CDR3 runs 14 residues. V shed 8 bases, J shed 1 base, and the junction held 5 bases outside the gene matches. The CDR3 loop reads CASRVQGANTEAFF. The DNA for the CDR3 is TGTGCCAGCCGGGTACAGGGGGCGAACACTGAAGCTTTCTTT.

The chain joins TRBV28 to TRBJ2-2; TRBD2 matches 16 bases. Losses at the gene ends were 4 bases for V and 5 bases for J; bases not matched to a gene: 22. Germline-derived CDR1 and CDR2 are MDHEN and SYDVKM. There are 23 residues in the CDR3. As DNA, the CDR3 is TGTGCCAGCAGTTCCACTAGCGGCAGCTTGTGGGGACTAGCGGGAGGGGTAACCGGGGAGCTGTTTTTT. As protein: CASSSTSGSLWGLAGGVTGELFF. Looking up the rest from reference TRBV28 and TRBJ2-2 gives the full variable domain: DVKVTQSSRYLVKRTGEKVFLECVQDMDHENMFWYRQDPGLGLRLIYFSYDVKMKEKGDIPEGYSVSREKKERFSLILESASTNQTSMYLCASSSTSGSLWGLAGGVTGELFFGEGSRLTVL.

The CDR3 DNA is TGTGCCAGCTCACCAGCCCAGCGGGGGAATGAGCAGTTCTTC. Its translation: CASSPAQRGNEQFF. The chain combines TRBV18 with TRBJ2-1; TRBD2 agrees at 8 bases. With 2 bases clipped from V and 7 bases from J, the junction kept 4 bases outside the gene matches. The germline V gene has CDR1 KGHSH and CDR2 LQKENI. This CDR3 spans 14 amino acids.

This clone is a singleton in its sample. This chain connects TRBV5-1 to TRBJ1-3; 8 nucleotides match TRBD1. This CDR3 region has 15 residues. Per germline, CDR1 SGHRS and CDR2 YFSETQ. Germline trimming cut 3 bases from V and 0 bases from J; bases unmatched to any gene: 2. This chain's CDR3 is CASSWDRSSGNTIYF. The CDR3 DNA reads as TGCGCCAGCAGCTGGGACAGGAGCTCTGGAAACACCATATATTTT.

This clone was detected only once. This chain joins TRBV4-3 and TRBJ1-4, with D perhaps matching TRBD1 (6 bases). Between the trimmed V and J ends, which lost 0 bases and 2 bases, there was a span of 16 bases. The CDR3 has 18 residues. Germline V gives CDR1 LGHNA, CDR2 YSLEER. The CDR3 sequence: CASSQDNLAGGTNEKLFF. The CDR3 nucleotides are TGCGCCAGCAGCCAAGATAATTTGGCGGGGGGCACTAATGAAAAACTGTTTTTT.

The chain carries TRBV29-1 and TRBJ2-5; TRBD2 might be the D (5 bases). Trimming left V 6 bases short and J 2 bases short, with 7 bases between. The CDR3 covers 11 residues. Germline CDR1 reads SQVTM; CDR2 reads ANQGSEA. The CDR3 spells CSVGSQETQYF. CDR3 DNA sequence: TGCAGCGTGGGGAGTCAAGAGACCCAGTACTTC. The variable domain in full, with the rest retrieved from reference TRBV29-1 and TRBJ2-5, is SAVISQKPSRDICQRGTSLTIQCQVDSQVTMMFWYRQQPGQSLTLIATANQGSEATYESGFVIDKFPISRPNLTFSTLTVSNMSPEDSSIYLCSVGSQETQYFGPGTRLLVL.

There are a few counts of this clone. The rearrangement joins TRBV28 to TRBJ2-3, with TRBD1 identical over 7 bases. The CDR3 loop spans 14 amino acids. The V gene's germline CDR1 is MDHEN and CDR2 SYDVKM. Losses at the gene ends were 4 bases for V and 4 bases for J; bases not matched to a gene: 5. The CDR3 spells CASSSGQNSDTQYF. The CDR3 DNA reads TGTGCCAGCAGTTCGGGACAGAACTCAGATACGCAGTATTTT.

The rearrangement links TRBV11-2 to TRBJ2-3, with D hard to call. CDR3 length: 14 amino acids. Germline CDR1 reads SGHAT; CDR2 reads FQNNGV. V gave up 5 bases and J gave up 5 bases, with 14 bases separating them. The DNA of the CDR3 is TGTGCCAGCAGCCGCCTGGCGGTTTTAGATACGCAGTATTTT. As protein: CASSRLAVLDTQYF.

Concerning this clone: The same CDR3 is also encoded by other DNA sequences in this sample. This sequence joins TRBV30 and TRBJ2-1, with 10 nucleotides matching TRBD2. J gave up 6 bases and V 1 base, and 6 bases lay outside the gene matches. CDR1 GTSNPN and CDR2 SVGIG come from the germline V gene (reference sequence). The CDR3 covers 15 residues. DNA for the CDR3: TGTGCCTGGAGTGGAGGACTAGCGGTCGGCAATGAGCAGTTCTTC. This translates into CAWSGGLAVGNEQFF.

This clone has more than one count but fewer than ten. The chain carries TRBV6-1 and TRBJ1-5; 8 bases are a match to TRBD1. Per the germline V gene, CDR1 is MNHNS and CDR2 is SASEGT. The V segment lost 2 bases and the J segment 6 bases; nucleotides outside the gene matches: 3. CDR3 length: 14 residues. CDR3 bases: TGTGCCAGCAGTGAACAGGGGGCCCGTCAGCCCCAGCATTTT. It specifies CASSEQGARQPQHF.

The V and J genes are TRBV29-1 and TRBJ2-2; no definite D call. V was shortened by 6 bases and J by 5 bases, with 4 bases between the two germline ends. Germline V gene sequence: CDR1 SQVTM, CDR2 ANQGSEA. The CDR3 spans 10 residues. The CDR3 region is CSVQTGELFF. The CDR3 DNA is TGCAGCGTACAAACCGGGGAGCTGTTTTTT.

This sequence joins TRBV5-5 and TRBJ1-3; D is unresolved. Trimming cost V 0 bases and J 1 base, with 17 bases left between them. Germline V lookup: CDR1 SGHKS, CDR2 YYEKEE (reference sequence). This CDR3 has 18 residues. CDR3 residues: CASSLALGSSGSGNTIYF. The CDR3 DNA follows: TGTGCCAGCAGCTTGGCGCTGGGTTCATCGGGATCTGGAAACACCATATATTTT.

The chain employs TRBV5-4 and TRBJ2-3; 7 positions match TRBD1. CDR1 and CDR2 from the germline V gene are SGHNT and YYREEE (reference sequence). Trimming at V came to 4 bases and at J to 2 bases, leaving 16 bases not matched to a gene. The CDR3 has 18 amino acids. The chain's CDR3 is CASSRGPSRDRDTDTQYF. CDR3 nucleotides: TGTGCCAGCAGCCGGGGCCCTTCTCGGGACAGAGACACAGATACGCAGTATTTT.

The gene calls are TRBV9 and TRBJ2-3; 13 bases fit TRBD2. The CDR3 sequence is 19 residues long. The V gene's germline CDR1 is SGDLS and CDR2 YYNGEE. J was trimmed by 4 bases and V by 3 bases; bases with no gene match: 14. CDR3 loop: CASSERLRTSGSDADTQYF. The CDR3 nucleotides are TGTGCCAGCAGCGAGAGACTACGGACTAGCGGGAGTGATGCAGATACGCAGTATTTT. The full variable domain, with the rest looked up from reference TRBV9 and TRBJ2-3, is DSGVTQTPKHLITATGQRVTLRCSPRSGDLSVYWYQQSLDQGLQFLIQYYNGEERAKGNILERFSAQQFPDLHSELNLSSLELGDSALYFCASSERLRTSGSDADTQYFGPGTRLTVL.

The V and J genes are TRBV14 and TRBJ1-1; 7 positions match TRBD1. The germline V gene encodes CDR1 SGHDN and CDR2 FVKESK. Unmatched junction bases numbered 3, after V lost 0 bases and J lost 8 bases. The CDR3 length is 13 residues. The CDR3 region has the DNA TGTGCCAGCAGCCAAGATCCGGACAGGGAAGCTTTCTTT. It is translated as CASSQDPDREAFF.

The chain couples TRBV6-4 to TRBJ2-6, with a possible D match to TRBD1 (6 bases). Germline V CDR1 and CDR2: MRHNA, SNTAGT. This CDR3 region has 15 residues. Trimming removed 2 bases from V and 1 base from J, with 6 bases in between. DNA of the CDR3: TGTGCCAGCAGTGACAGGGGGTCTGGGGCCAACGTCCTGACTTTC. Translation: CASSDRGSGANVLTF.

V and J are TRBV28 and TRBJ1-2; TRBD1 might be the D (5 bases). V was trimmed by 6 bases and J by 5 bases, leaving 16 bases between them. The CDR3 runs 14 residues. The germline CDR1 and CDR2 sequences are MDHEN and SYDVKM. Written as DNA, the CDR3 is TGTGCCAGCAGCACATCAGGGTCTGTGTATGGCTACACCTTC. It encodes CASSTSGSVYGYTF.

This clone appeared a few times. The chain carries TRBV4-1 and TRBJ1-5; D might be TRBD1 (5 bases). This CDR3 has 13 residues. The V and J ends lost 0 bases and 7 bases respectively, with 7 bases between them. Germline lookup yields CDR1 MGHRA and CDR2 YSYEKL. CDR3 bases: TGCGCCAGCAGCCAAGAAGGGGAACAGCCCCAGCATTTT. This encodes CASSQEGEQPQHF.

This clone has only a few counts. The chain has TRBV11-2 and TRBJ2-7; possible D gene TRBD1, 5 bases. V lost 5 bases and J 1 base, leaving 9 bases between the germline ends. The CDR3 covers 13 residues. Germline CDR1 reads SGHAT; CDR2 reads FQNNGV. The CDR3 DNA sequence: TGTGCCAGCAGCCCCCAGGGTTCCTACGAGCAGTACTTC. Translated, it gives CASSPQGSYEQYF.